A selection of T cell receptor beta chains follows, all from one sample in a study of cytomegalovirus exposure and HLA in healthy donors. Clones were sequenced by immunoSEQ multiplex PCR, and TCRdb holds only the in-frame ones, with some missing. The sample includes over 80,000 clones, 73% of them seen just once. The specimen sequenced was PBMCs. The receptor source for this set is a man aged 35 to 55 in good health and CMV-seronegative. The CDR3 runs from the conserved cysteine through the conserved F or W. A D gene is named only where the DNA matches it firmly.

TRBJ2-1 | 15 | TRBD2 | TRBV23-1 | CASRPSGGATDEQFF
TRBJ2-7 | 15 | . | TRBV28 | CASSLWAGFSYEQYF
TRBJ2-3 | 15 | TRBD2 | TRBV30 | CAWSRGLADTDTQYF
TRBJ2-7 | 15 | TRBD1 | TRBV6-6 | CASSYTDRGKGEQYF
TRBJ2-5 | 12 | TRBD2 | TRBV9 | CASSTSLETQYF
TRBJ2-7 | 16 | . | TRBV6-5 | CASSYLRGGRIDEQYF
TRBJ2-1 | 14 | . | TRBV29-1 | CSVDVDTSYNEQFF
TRBJ2-7 | 13 | . | TRBV2 | CASSSGIQYEQYF
TRBJ2-7 | 17 | . | TRBV30 | CAWRERTEPGFRYEQYF
TRBJ1-1 | 15 | TRBD1 | TRBV5-4 | CASSSKDQGDTEAFF
TRBJ1-2 | 13 | . | TRBV18 | CASSPGGGYGYTF
TRBJ2-1 | 17 | TRBD2 | TRBV9 | CASSVTYTGGSYNEQFF
TRBJ1-6 | 15 | . | TRBV14 | CASSTGPPSFSPLHF
TRBJ2-5 | 12 | . | TRBV7-9 | CASSSRGETQYF
TRBJ1-2 | 14 | TRBD1 | TRBV28 | CASSLGTGALSYTF
TRBJ1-2 | 18 | . | TRBV7-2 | CASRQGRARGFPNYGYTF
TRBJ2-6 | 16 | . | TRBV6-5 | CASSYSYFSGANVLTF
TRBJ1-1 | 17 | . | TRBV11-2 | CASSPRRGRVSDTEAFF
TRBJ2-5 | 13 | . | TRBV7-9 | CASSLLVRGTQYF
TRBJ2-2 | 13 | TRBD2 | TRBV13 | CASTSGGPGELFF
TRBJ2-1 | 14 | . | TRBV7-2 | CASSLSGATNEQFF
TRBJ1-2 | 17 | TRBD1 | TRBV7-8 | CASSSAGTGLTLYGYTF
TRBJ2-5 | 14 | . | TRBV6-6 | CASSYSYLQETQYF
TRBJ1-2 | 15 | TRBD1 | TRBV5-4 | CASSSPTGGRYGYTF
TRBJ2-7 | 14 | . | TRBV6-5 | CASSYPGSNYEQYF
TRBJ2-2 | 16 | . | TRBV7-9 | CASSHPTRGYTGELFF
TRBJ2-5 | 12 | . | TRBV29-1 | CSAGHSQETQYF
TRBJ2-7 | 15 | TRBD1 | TRBV28 | CASSLLGTEVDEQYF
TRBJ1-1 | 16 | . | TRBV5-1 | CASSLEYPGLSSEAFF
TRBJ2-3 | 15 | TRBD1 | TRBV2 | CASRGDRGLFDTQYF
TRBJ2-7 | 14 | . | TRBV7-2 | CASSLDSHSYEQYF
TRBJ1-4 | 14 | TRBD1 | TRBV5-1 | CASSWGQGTEKLFF
TRBJ1-1 | 16 | TRBD1 | TRBV9 | CASSAGLQGANTEAFF
TRBJ1-4 | 15 | TRBD1 | TRBV2 | CASRYDRAPKEKLFF
TRBJ1-2 | 15 | . | TRBV7-9 | CASSLAYRENYGYTF
TRBJ2-1 | 15 | . | TRBV6-6 | CASSYSQVMGGEQFF
TRBJ2-7 | 15 | . | TRBV4-2 | CASSPQGTYSYEQYF
. | 13 | TRBD1 | TRBV6-1 | CASTNRGTYEQYF
TRBJ1-2 | 13 | . | TRBV28 | CASTVQGRYVPTF
TRBJ2-5 | 16 | . | TRBV5-4 | CASSLVGRHIQETQYF
TRBJ2-7 | 18 | . | TRBV7-9 | CASSSGTGTGTRASEQYF
TRBJ2-5 | 14 | . | TRBV5-1 | CASSLGQADETQYF
TRBJ1-3 | 17 | . | TRBV4-3 | CASSQGPARQRGNTIYF
TRBJ2-4 | 15 | . | TRBV7-9 | CASSWGGQAKNIQYF
TRBJ1-5 | 17 | TRBD1 | TRBV13 | CASSHRDRGYSNQPQHF
TRBJ1-1 | 14 | . | TRBV5-1 | CASSLGSSNTEAFF
TRBJ1-6 | 15 | . | TRBV4-3 | CASSQDAQGNSPLHF
TRBJ2-7 | 13 | . | TRBV19 | CASSPGVIYEQYF
TRBJ2-3 | 15 | TRBD1 | TRBV5-1 | CASSQGTGGSDTQYF
TRBJ2-5 | 14 | . | TRBV4-1 | CASSQTYQGETQYF
TRBJ1-1 | 11 | . | TRBV28 | CASTGYTEAFF
TRBJ2-7 | 13 | . | TRBV6-5 | CASSYPDPGEQYF
TRBJ2-1 | 15 | . | TRBV28 | CASSPTGTEGNEQFF
TRBJ1-2 | 15 | . | TRBV2 | CASREGRPANYGYTF